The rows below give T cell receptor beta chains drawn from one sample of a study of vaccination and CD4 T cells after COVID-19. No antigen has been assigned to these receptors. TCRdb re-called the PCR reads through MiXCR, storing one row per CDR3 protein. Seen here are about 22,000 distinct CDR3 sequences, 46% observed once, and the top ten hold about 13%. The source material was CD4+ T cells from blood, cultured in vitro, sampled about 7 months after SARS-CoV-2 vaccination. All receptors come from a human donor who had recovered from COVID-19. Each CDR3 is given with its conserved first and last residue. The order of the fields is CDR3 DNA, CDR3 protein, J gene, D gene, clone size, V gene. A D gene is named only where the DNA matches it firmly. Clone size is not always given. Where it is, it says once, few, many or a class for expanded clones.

CDR3nt: TGTGCCAGCACCATCAGAGGGGGGCGGTCCTACAATGAGCAGTTCTTC
CDR3aa: CASTIRGGRSYNEQFF
j_gene: TRBJ2-1
d_gene: .
abundance: .
v_gene: TRBV7-8

CDR3nt: TGTGCCAGCAGGCGTGGTGGGATTTACACTGAAGCTTTCTTT
CDR3aa: CASRRGGIYTEAFF
j_gene: TRBJ1-1
d_gene: .
abundance: few
v_gene: TRBV6-1

CDR3nt: TGTGCCAGCAGTTATGGCCGGGAGACCCAGTACTTC
CDR3aa: CASSYGRETQYF
j_gene: TRBJ2-5
d_gene: .
abundance: .
v_gene: TRBV6-5

CDR3nt: TGTGCCAGTAGGGATACAGGGGCCAGAGAGACCCAGTACTTC
CDR3aa: CASRDTGARETQYF
j_gene: TRBJ2-5
d_gene: TRBD1
abundance: .
v_gene: TRBV19

CDR3nt: TGTGCCAGCAGTGGTACAGGGTGGGGTCAGCCCCAGCATTTT
CDR3aa: CASSGTGWGQPQHF
j_gene: TRBJ1-5
d_gene: .
abundance: .
v_gene: TRBV6-1

CDR3nt: TGTGCCAGCAGCAGAGGCCGGGACGTAGACCAAGAGACCCAGTACTTC
CDR3aa: CASSRGRDVDQETQYF
j_gene: TRBJ2-5
d_gene: .
abundance: .
v_gene: TRBV11-3

CDR3nt: TGTGCCAGCAGATCGGGACAGGGTCACTATGGCTACACCTTC
CDR3aa: CASRSGQGHYGYTF
j_gene: TRBJ1-2
d_gene: TRBD1
abundance: .
v_gene: TRBV6-1

CDR3nt: TGTGCCAGCTCACCGGGGGGGGTAACTGAAGCTTTCTTT
CDR3aa: CASSPGGVTEAFF
j_gene: TRBJ1-1
d_gene: .
abundance: .
v_gene: TRBV18

CDR3nt: TGTGCCAGCAGCTTGGTTCCAGACCCGTCAATGGCCCAGTACTTC
CDR3aa: CASSLVPDPSMAQYF
j_gene: TRBJ2-5
d_gene: .
abundance: few
v_gene: TRBV7-2

CDR3nt: TGCAGTGCCCAACCCCCGGGACTTACCTACAATGAGCAGTTCTTC
CDR3aa: CSAQPPGLTYNEQFF
j_gene: TRBJ2-1
d_gene: .
abundance: few
v_gene: TRBV20-1

CDR3nt: TGTGCCAGCAGCTTAGAAGCGGTAGCGTCGGGCGAGCAGTACTTC
CDR3aa: CASSLEAVASGEQYF
j_gene: TRBJ2-7
d_gene: .
abundance: .
v_gene: TRBV7-2

CDR3nt: TGTGCCAGCAGTCTCGCAGGGGAGGTCAATCAGCCCCAGCATTTT
CDR3aa: CASSLAGEVNQPQHF
j_gene: TRBJ1-5
d_gene: .
abundance: medium-sized
v_gene: TRBV6-2/TRBV6-3

CDR3nt: TGTGCCAGCAGCCGAAGGGAGAGGACTGAAGCTTTCTTT
CDR3aa: CASSRRERTEAFF
j_gene: TRBJ1-1
d_gene: .
abundance: few
v_gene: TRBV7-2

CDR3nt: TGTGCCAGCAGACCAACCCCGGACGGAAATTCACCCCTCCACTTT
CDR3aa: CASRPTPDGNSPLHF
j_gene: TRBJ1-6
d_gene: .
abundance: .
v_gene: TRBV6-2/TRBV6-3

CDR3nt: TGCAGTGCTGGGGGGGGGGAGGGCCGCTACAATGAGCAGTTCTTC
CDR3aa: CSAGGGEGRYNEQFF
j_gene: TRBJ2-1
d_gene: TRBD2
abundance: .
v_gene: TRBV20-1

CDR3nt: TGTGCCAGTAGTATTACTAGCGGGAGGGAGACCCAGTACTTC
CDR3aa: CASSITSGRETQYF
j_gene: TRBJ2-5
d_gene: TRBD2
abundance: few
v_gene: TRBV19

CDR3nt: TGTGCCAGCAGCCCCACAGTAGGGGGTGGCTACACCTTC
CDR3aa: CASSPTVGGGYTF
j_gene: TRBJ1-2
d_gene: .
abundance: .
v_gene: TRBV6-1

CDR3nt: TGTGCCAGTAGTATAGATCTGGGACAGGGGGGGAGTCAAGCTTTCTTT
CDR3aa: CASSIDLGQGGSQAFF
j_gene: TRBJ1-1
d_gene: TRBD1
abundance: .
v_gene: TRBV19

CDR3nt: TGCAGTGCTAGACGGCAGAACACTGAAGCTTTCTTT
CDR3aa: CSARRQNTEAFF
j_gene: TRBJ1-1
d_gene: .
abundance: .
v_gene: TRBV20-1

CDR3nt: TGTGCCAGCAGCTTCGGACACAATGAGCAGTTCTTC
CDR3aa: CASSFGHNEQFF
j_gene: TRBJ2-1
d_gene: .
abundance: few
v_gene: TRBV7-3

CDR3nt: TGCAGTGCTAGAGGGAGGGCGGGGGGCGCCCGGAGTAATCAGCCCCAGCATTTT
CDR3aa: CSARGRAGGARSNQPQHF
j_gene: TRBJ1-5
d_gene: .
abundance: few
v_gene: TRBV20-1

CDR3nt: TGCAGTGCTAGAGATCTTCGGACTAGCGGGAGCTATGAGCAGTTCTTC
CDR3aa: CSARDLRTSGSYEQFF
j_gene: TRBJ2-1
d_gene: TRBD2
abundance: .
v_gene: TRBV20-1

CDR3nt: TGTGCCAGCAGCCGCGTTCTGTCGGAAAGAGCGCAGTATTTT
CDR3aa: CASSRVLSERAQYF
j_gene: TRBJ2-3
d_gene: .
abundance: .
v_gene: TRBV7-2

CDR3nt: TGTGCCACCAGCAGAGATCTGGAGGGACCCTTTGGCTACACCTTC
CDR3aa: CATSRDLEGPFGYTF
j_gene: TRBJ1-2
d_gene: .
abundance: .
v_gene: TRBV15

CDR3nt: TGTGCCAGCAGCTTCCCTAGCGGGTGGGCAGATACGCAGTATTTT
CDR3aa: CASSFPSGWADTQYF
j_gene: TRBJ2-3
d_gene: TRBD2
abundance: .
v_gene: TRBV7-2

CDR3nt: TGTGCCAGCAGCCCTAGCGGGCAGGACCAAGCTTTCTTT
CDR3aa: CASSPSGQDQAFF
j_gene: TRBJ1-1
d_gene: .
abundance: .
v_gene: TRBV7-9